This T cell receptor (beta chain) was profiled in a study of blood T cells in healthy people across ages. In the study overall: Template-switching capture recovered about one barcoded beta molecule per two T cells.

Caucasian, healthy and from Russia, the donors were aged between about 6 and 90. Combining a sample-barcoded 5' primer with a J-beta primer mix, a second PCR ran for roughly 7 to 12 cycles. MiXCR, applied by TCRdb to the 5' RACE reads, yields one record per CDR3 protein. The sample consists of 1.5 million to 2 million distinct CDR3 sequences, roughly a third of them appearing once. Trimming left V 0 bases short and J 4 bases short, with 10 bases between. This CDR3 region has 14 residues. Per the germline V gene, CDR1 is SGDLS and CDR2 is YYNGEE. This rearrangement joins TRBV9 to TRBJ1-2, with D maybe TRBD1 (6 bases). The TCR originated in a woman aged 25-40 years in good health. Material: blood. CDR3 loop: CASSVATGLYGYTF. The CDR3 bases are TGTGCCAGCAGCGTAGCCACAGGGCTCTATGGCTACACCTTC.